The 15 T cell receptor beta chains reported below all come from one sample, sequenced in a study of blood T cell repertoires in COVID-19. The table came from immunoSEQ multiplex PCR; TCRdb's copy has only in-frame clones and leaves some out. The sample holds 55,000 to 80,000 clones, about 86% seen once. Sequences were obtained from peripheral blood. The receptors here all came from a man between 65 and 85 years old with acute or convalescent COVID-19.

CDR3 sequence (DNA): TGTGCCAGCAGTTTTCGCGGGGTTAAAGTCGGGGAGCTGTTTTTT. It codes for CASSFRGVKVGELFF. The rearrangement links TRBV28 to TRBJ2-2; possible D gene TRBD2, 6 bases. Germline V gene sequence: CDR1 MDHEN, CDR2 SYDVKM. The CDR3 spans 15 residues. V was cut by 3 bases and J by 7 bases, with 15 bases left in between. Full variable domain (remainder filled in from reference TRBV28 and TRBJ2-2): DVKVTQSSRYLVKRTGEKVFLECVQDMDHENMFWYRQDPGLGLRLIYFSYDVKMKEKGDIPEGYSVSREKKERFSLILESASTNQTSMYLCASSFRGVKVGELFFGEGSRLTVL.

The V gene is TRBV24-1, the J gene TRBJ1-1, with 7 bases lining up with TRBD1. The CDR3 has 16 amino acids. Germline CDR1 and CDR2: KGHDR and SFDVKD. J gave up 3 bases and V 2 bases, and 8 bases lay outside the gene matches. The CDR3 spells CATSDSRQGLYTEAFF. CDR3 DNA sequence: TGTGCCACCAGTGATTCACGACAGGGACTTTACACTGAAGCTTTCTTT.

The chain carries TRBV5-1 and TRBJ2-1; the match to TRBD2 covers 8 bases. The germline CDR1 and CDR2 sequences are SGHRS and YFSETQ. This CDR3 contains 14 residues. The V gene end was trimmed by 0 bases and the J gene end by 8 bases; junction bases not matched to a gene: 4. This CDR3 reads CASSLVGREDEQFF. In DNA form, the CDR3 reads TGCGCCAGCAGCTTGGTCGGGAGGGAAGATGAGCAGTTCTTC.

This chain uses TRBV6-5 with TRBJ1-1, with no clear D. The CDR3 is 13 residues long. Germline V lookup: CDR1 MNHEY, CDR2 SVGAGI. Trimming took off 5 bases at V and 0 bases at J, with 7 bases between the two ends. The CDR3 DNA reads as TGTGCCAGCAGTCTTTCTATGAACACTGAAGCTTTCTTT. This gives the protein CASSLSMNTEAFF.

J is TRBJ2-3 and V is TRBV7-2; perhaps TRBD2 as D (6 bases). Trimming shortened V by 4 bases and J by 2 bases, and 16 bases separated the two germline ends. Germline-derived CDR1 and CDR2 are SGHTA and FQGNSA. The CDR3 runs 16 residues. The CDR3 loop reads CASSYQAGSTTDTQYF. CDR3 nucleotides: TGTGCCAGCAGCTACCAAGCGGGCTCTACCACAGATACGCAGTATTTT.

The chain combines TRBV3-1 (or the pseudogene TRBV3-2) with TRBJ1-3; possible D gene TRBD1, 6 bases. V lost 6 bases and J lost 7, with 19 bases in between. Germline V CDR1 and CDR2: LGHDT, YNNKEL (reference sequence). The CDR3 length is 15 residues. In DNA form, the CDR3 reads TGTGCCAGCAGTGGCAGGGGAATCTTTGGTAACACCATATATTTT. It specifies CASSGRGIFGNTIYF.

The rearrangement links TRBV6-6 to TRBJ2-2; D is undetermined. Germline V gives CDR1 MNHNY, CDR2 SVGAGI (reference sequence). V lost 2 bases and J 2 bases, leaving 12 bases between the germline ends. CDR3 length equals 16 residues. The CDR3, as DNA: TGTGCCAGCAGTTACGCTACCTACAGAAACACCGGGGAGCTGTTTTTT. It translates to CASSYATYRNTGELFF.

This clone appeared a single time. V usage is TRBV9 and J usage is TRBJ1-3; no definite D call. The CDR3 covers 14 residues. The ends were cut back, 4 bases at V and 2 bases at J, with 10 bases in the middle. The germline V gene encodes CDR1 SGDLS and CDR2 YYNGEE. CDR3 residues: CASSSYSTGNTIYF. The CDR3 DNA is TGTGCCAGCAGCTCTTACAGTACTGGAAACACCATATATTTT.

This clone was seen only once. The V and J genes are TRBV5-4 and TRBJ1-1, with TRBD1 matching over 8 bases. Germline CDR1 SGHNT, CDR2 YYREEE (reference sequence). The CDR3 contains 15 residues. The junction had 5 bases not matched to a gene; V was cut back by 3 bases and J by 1 base. The chain's CDR3 is CASSSYGQGNTEAFF. The CDR3 DNA sequence: TGTGCCAGCAGCTCATACGGACAGGGGAACACTGAAGCTTTCTTT.

This clone has more than one count but fewer than ten. The genes are TRBV27 and TRBJ2-5; 13 bases agree with TRBD2. The CDR3 is 17 residues long. Germline-derived CDR1 and CDR2 are MNHEY and SMNVEV (reference sequence). Trimming took 5 bases from V and 4 from J; bases not matched to a gene: 10. The CDR3 here is CASSKSGLAGLGETQYF. The CDR3 bases are TGTGCCAGCAGTAAATCGGGACTAGCGGGACTTGGAGAGACCCAGTACTTC.

The V call is TRBV7-3, the J call TRBJ2-5; D is possibly TRBD2 (6 bases). The germline gives CDR1 SGHTA, CDR2 FQGTGA. The CDR3 extends over 14 amino acids. Trimming stripped 5 bases from V and 5 bases from J, with 15 bases between. This chain's CDR3 is CASSLGGSRETQYF. The CDR3 DNA sequence: TGTGCCAGCAGCCTGGGGGGTTCTCGGGAGACCCAGTACTTC.

This chain uses TRBV7-9 with TRBJ2-6; possible D gene TRBD1, 6 bases. The V gene's germline CDR1 is SEHNR and CDR2 FQNEAQ (reference sequence). The V gene lost 5 bases and the J gene lost 3 bases, with 20 bases spanning the gap. The CDR3 has 18 amino acids. CDR3 region: CASSPQGQRLIGANVLTF. Written as DNA, the CDR3 is TGTGCCAGCAGCCCCCAAGGACAGCGCCTTATTGGGGCCAACGTCCTGACTTTC.

J is TRBJ1-4 and V is TRBV29-1; no definite D call. Between the trimmed V and J ends, which lost 3 bases and 8 bases, there was a span of 10 bases. Germline assignment: CDR1 SQVTM and CDR2 ANQGSEA. This CDR3 region has 12 residues. The CDR3: CSVERAQEKLFF. CDR3 coding DNA: TGCAGCGTTGAGAGGGCTCAAGAAAAACTGTTTTTT.

The genes are TRBV28 and TRBJ1-4; D call uncertain. Trimming left V 8 bases short and J 5 bases short, with 18 bases between. In germline, CDR1 is MDHEN, CDR2 SYDVKM. The CDR3 sequence is 15 residues long. CDR3 residues: CASHPGSSLNEKLFF. The CDR3 DNA reads TGTGCCAGCCACCCAGGAAGCAGTCTGAATGAAAAACTGTTTTTT.

The V gene is TRBV15, the J gene TRBJ2-7; possibly TRBD2 for D (6 bases). Trimming pared 5 bases from V and 4 bases from J, leaving 12 bases between. Germline-derived CDR1 and CDR2 are LNHNV and YYDKDF (reference sequence). CDR3 length equals 13 residues. This chain's CDR3 is CATSAGNGYEQYF. In DNA, the CDR3 is TGTGCCACCAGCGCGGGAAACGGTTACGAGCAGTACTTC.